This T cell receptor (beta chain) was recorded in a study of T cell changes during pregnancy in multiple sclerosis. This table comes from immunoSEQ multiplex PCR, and its TCRdb copy is limited to in-frame clones, with some not included. The table includes 15,000 to 20,000 clones, 80% to 90% detected once. CDR1 and CDR2 (germline): KGHSH, LQKENI. The trim removed 3 bases at V and 1 base at J, leaving 7 bases unmatched. The CDR3 covers 17 residues. The chain links TRBV18 to TRBJ2-1, with 9 bases identical to TRBD2. Sequencing used CD8+ T cells from peripheral blood mononuclear cells, obtained in the second trimester of pregnancy. The receptor's source is a female donor in good health, enrolled as a control in a pregnancy study. The CDR3 coding sequence is TGTGCCAGCTCACCGTCGGCGGGAGGGCCATCCTACAATGAGCAGTTCTTC. Amino acid sequence: CASSPSAGGPSYNEQFF.